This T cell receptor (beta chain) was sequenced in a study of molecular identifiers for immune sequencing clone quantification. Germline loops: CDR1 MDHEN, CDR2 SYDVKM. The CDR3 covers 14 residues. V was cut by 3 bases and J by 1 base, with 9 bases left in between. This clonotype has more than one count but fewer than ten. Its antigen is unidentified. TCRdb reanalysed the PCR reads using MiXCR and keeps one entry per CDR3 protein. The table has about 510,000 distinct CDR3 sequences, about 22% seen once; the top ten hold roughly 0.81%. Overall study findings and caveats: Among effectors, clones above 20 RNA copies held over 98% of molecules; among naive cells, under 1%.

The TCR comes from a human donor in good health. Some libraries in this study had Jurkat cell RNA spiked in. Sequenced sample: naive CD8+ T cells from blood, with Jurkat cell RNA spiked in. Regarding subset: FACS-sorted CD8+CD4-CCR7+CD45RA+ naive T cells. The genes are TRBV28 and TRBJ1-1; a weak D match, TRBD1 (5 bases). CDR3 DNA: TGTGCCAGCAGTTTCCCAGACAGGAACACTGAAGCTTTCTTT. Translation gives CASSFPDRNTEAFF.